This T cell receptor (beta chain) was identified during a study of cytomegalovirus exposure and HLA in healthy donors. Study-wide results and limits: An Asian-associated ancestry cluster reportedly showed fewer N-insertions than the roughly 700-donor mean in a later analysis. The authors listed approximately 150 TCR beta chains as cytomegalovirus-associated.

A word on this clone: Its antigen is still unknown.

This CDR3 is built from 14 residues. Looked up from germline, CDR1 is KGHSH and CDR2 is LQKENI. Trimming left V 2 bases short and J 3 bases short, with 11 bases between. The donors were healthy bone marrow donors. Amplification used 60 Vbeta primers and 13 Jbeta primers. Assay used: immunoSEQ multiplex PCR; TCRdb lists only in-frame clones, some missing. The sample shows roughly 180,000 clones, about 80% of them seen only once. This TCR was sampled from a man aged 18 to 35 in good health and CMV-seronegative. Material: PBMCs. The rearrangement joins TRBV18 to TRBJ2-7, with D possibly being TRBD2 (5 bases). The DNA for the CDR3 is TGTGCCAGCTCACCAAGGCTAGCCGGCTACGAGCAGTACTTC. Translated, it gives CASSPRLAGYEQYF.